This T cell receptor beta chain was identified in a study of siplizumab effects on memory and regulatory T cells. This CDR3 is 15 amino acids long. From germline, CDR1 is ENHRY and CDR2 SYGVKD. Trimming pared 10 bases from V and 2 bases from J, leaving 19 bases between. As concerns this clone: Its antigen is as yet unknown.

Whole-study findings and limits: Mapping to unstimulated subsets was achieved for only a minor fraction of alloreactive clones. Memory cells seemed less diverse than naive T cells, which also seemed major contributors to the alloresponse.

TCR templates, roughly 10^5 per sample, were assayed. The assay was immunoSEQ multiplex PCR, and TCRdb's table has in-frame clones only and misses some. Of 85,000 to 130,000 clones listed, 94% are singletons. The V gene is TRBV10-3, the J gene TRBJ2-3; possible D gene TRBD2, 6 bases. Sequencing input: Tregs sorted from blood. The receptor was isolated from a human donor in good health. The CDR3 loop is CATESGLGYTDTQYF. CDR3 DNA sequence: TGTGCCACCGAAAGCGGGCTGGGGTACACAGATACGCAGTATTTT.